This T cell receptor (beta chain) was sequenced for a study of blood T cells in healthy people across ages. At the level of the study: For every two T cells, template switching captured about one barcoded beta molecule. Study observations and caveats: The percentage of naive T cells correlated strongly with TCR beta diversity.

Details on this clonotype: Its antigen is unknown. At one end the junction does not follow the germline gene, possibly because of a read error.

Alongside a J-beta primer mix, a sample-barcoded 5' primer served in a second PCR lasting about 7 to 12 cycles. Each cDNA molecule carried a tag from a template-switch adaptor that contained 12 random nucleotides. Paired-end reads containing CDR3 totaled no fewer than 2.5 million for each sample. MiXCR, run by TCRdb on the 5' RACE reads, gives a single entry per CDR3 protein. The sample yields around 1,500,000 distinct CDR3 sequences, roughly 45% seen once. The CDR3 is 16 residues long. CDR1 and CDR2 from the germline V gene are SSHAT and FNYEAQ (reference sequence). Sequencing was done on a sample of blood. The genes are TRBV7-7 and TRBJ2-5; the match to TRBD2 covers 8 bases. This TCR derives from a young woman in good health. The CDR3 here is CASSRILQRGKETQYF. The CDR3 region has the DNA TGTGCTAGCAGCCGAATCCTACAGCGGGGGAAGGAGACCCAGTACTTC.